Here is one T cell receptor (beta chain) with its context. Described time point: time of PML onset. PML was confirmed by JC virus DNA in cerebrospinal fluid. These data are taken from a study of multiple sclerosis patients with progressive multifocal leukoencephalopathy. Germline trimming cut 0 bases from V and 8 bases from J; bases unmatched to any gene: 10. Per the germline V gene, CDR1 is SGHRS and CDR2 is YFSETQ. The length of the CDR3 is 16 residues. Here immunoSEQ multiplex PCR was the method, and the copy in TCRdb shows in-frame clones only, minus some. The sample has about 33,000 clones, roughly 87% seen once.

This sequence was found in a human donor with progressive multifocal leukoencephalopathy. The chain employs TRBV5-1 and TRBJ2-2; 7 bases agree with TRBD2. Sequencing used PBMCs, obtained from a patient treated with natalizumab. The CDR3 nucleotides are TGCGCCAGCAGCTTGGAAGTAGCGGGCCCCGGAGGGGAGCTGTTTTTT. It is translated as CASSLEVAGPGGELFF.